This T cell receptor (beta chain) was identified in a study of T cell clonotyping in hematopoietic cell transplantation. Concerning this clone itself: Its target is unknown.

The germline gives CDR1 SGHTA, CDR2 FQGNSA. V lost 5 bases to trimming and J lost 0 bases, with 15 bases between them. The CDR3 contains 16 residues. Data came from immunoSEQ multiplex PCR; TCRdb stores just in-frame clones and leaves some out. The profile shows roughly 40,000 clones, approximately 95% of them singletons. Overall study results and limits: Graft donor and pretransplant recipient Inverse Simpson Index values predicted broader posttransplant TCR diversity.

The chain links TRBV7-2 to TRBJ2-3; D unclear. The source of this sequence is a young man in good health. Some clones in this sample may be carry-over from other donors' samples. The specimen sequenced was peripheral blood mononuclear cells. The CDR3 region has the DNA TGTGCCAGCAGCCGCCCTGCGAAGGGAAGCACAGATACGCAGTATTTT. This gives the protein CASSRPAKGSTDTQYF.